One and the same sample provided the 30 T cell receptor beta chains below, sequenced in a study of blood T cells in healthy people across ages (dated by TCRdb to 2013 to 2016). Preparation of the library involved 5' RACE. The sample was run on an Illumina HiSeq 2500. A second PCR of roughly 6 to 12 cycles was performed with a sample-barcoded 5' primer and a J-beta primer mix. In-frame beta chains were kept once TCRdb had trimmed the public reads at Q25 with fastp and called clones with MiXCR. Identical CDR3 protein sequences are pooled into one entry, listed with their most common genes and DNA. The sample table contains some 700,000 distinct CDR3 sequences; only one count was recorded for approximately 21% of them. The ten largest clones take up approximately 20% of the sample. The sequenced sample was blood. These receptors were taken from an older man in good health.

The V call is TRBV5-1, the J call TRBJ2-3; TRBD2 matches at 7 bases. Trimming cost V 4 bases and J 8 bases; bases outside gene matches: 10. Germline values: CDR1 SGHRS, CDR2 YFSETQ. The CDR3 extends over 14 amino acids. In DNA form, the CDR3 reads TGCGCCAGCAGCGCCCTAGCGCCGGGAGGTACGCAGTATTTT. Translated, it gives CASSALAPGGTQYF. The full variable domain, rest sourced from reference TRBV5-1 and TRBJ2-3, is KAGVTQTPRYLIKTRGQQVTLSCSPISGHRSVSWYQQTPGQGLQFLFEYFSETQRNKGNFPGRFSGRQFSNSRSEMNVSTLELGDSALYLCASSALAPGGTQYFGPGTRLTVL.

The chain carries TRBV6-1 and TRBJ2-5; D unclear. The J call may be wrong; the DNA end is better matched by TRBJ2-7. CDR3 length: 12 residues. Germline lookup yields CDR1 MNHNS and CDR2 SASEGT. In DNA form, the CDR3 reads TGTGCCAGCAGTGAGCATGTCTACGAGCAGTACGTC. The encoded protein is CASSEHVYEQYV.

This clonotype was observed a few times. The chain has TRBV7-9 and TRBJ1-5; D possibly corresponds to TRBD1 (5 bases). This CDR3 contains 17 residues. Germline V gene sequence: CDR1 SEHNR, CDR2 FQNEAQ (reference sequence). Trimming took 2 bases from V and 1 from J, leaving 15 bases between them. CDR3 amino acids: CASSLSGAGTSNQPQHF. The CDR3, as DNA: TGTGCCAGCAGCTTATCGGGCGCAGGGACGAGCAATCAGCCCCAGCATTTT.

The V gene is TRBV29-1, the J gene TRBJ2-1; 9 nucleotides match TRBD2. The CDR3 is made up of 13 amino acids. Germline lookup yields CDR1 SQVTM and CDR2 ANQGSEA. The V and J ends lost 4 bases and 4 bases, in that order; junction bases with no gene match: 2. The CDR3 DNA reads TGCAGCGTTGTTGCGGGGGGGTACAATGAGCAGTTCTTC. As protein: CSVVAGGYNEQFF.

This clonotype showed up just a few times. This chain links TRBV11-2 with TRBJ2-2, with 11 bases aligning to TRBD1. This CDR3 region has 14 residues. The germline V gene encodes CDR1 SGHAT and CDR2 FQNNGV. With V trimmed by 11 bases and J by 5 bases, 7 bases remained unmatched. CDR3 coding DNA: TGTGCCTTGCGGGGACAGGGGGTGACCGGGGAGCTGTTTTTT. This sequence encodes CALRGQGVTGELFF. The full variable domain, rest sourced from reference TRBV11-2 and TRBJ2-2, is EAGVAQSPRYKIIEKRQSVAFWCNPISGHATLYWYQQILGQGPKLLIQFQNNGVVDDSQLPKDRFSAERLKGVDSTLKIQPAKLEDSAVYLCALRGQGVTGELFFGEGSRLTVL.

The chain links TRBV6-6 to TRBJ1-6; D possibly corresponds to TRBD1 (5 bases). V was shortened by 2 bases and J by 4 bases, with 9 bases between the two germline ends. There are 15 residues in the CDR3. CDR1 MNHNY and CDR2 SVGAGI come from the germline V gene (reference sequence). The CDR3 here is CASSYDSSYNSPLHF. CDR3 coding DNA: TGTGCCAGCAGTTACGACAGTTCATATAATTCACCCCTCCACTTT.

This clonotype has a handful of counts. This chain uses TRBV14 with TRBJ2-3; D is perhaps TRBD2 (6 bases). Germline V gene sequence: CDR1 SGHDN, CDR2 FVKESK. This CDR3 contains 18 residues. The V and J ends lost 0 bases and 4 bases respectively, with 20 bases between them. Here the CDR3 reads CASSQDRGTYDWADTQYF. The CDR3 nucleotides read TGTGCCAGCAGCCAAGATCGGGGGACCTACGATTGGGCAGATACGCAGTATTTT.

This clonotype has only a few counts. CDR3 sequence (DNA): TGTGCCAGCAGTTGGAGGGGGTCGGGGAACACTGAAGCTTTCTTT. Amino acids: CASSWRGSGNTEAFF. The rearrangement joins TRBV27 to TRBJ1-1, with D possibly TRBD1 on 6 matching bases. From germline, CDR1 is MNHEY and CDR2 SMNVEV (reference sequence). The CDR3 covers 15 residues. The germline V and J ends were trimmed by 4 bases and 1 base, with 13 bases remaining between them.

The V call is TRBV7-7, the J call TRBJ2-1; maybe TRBD1 (7 bases). CDR3 length: 15 residues. Germline V lookup: CDR1 SSHAT, CDR2 FNYEAQ (reference sequence). V lost 4 bases, J lost 6 bases, and 16 bases lay in between. The CDR3: CASSSGGTLFNEQFF. In DNA form, the CDR3 reads TGTGCCAGCAGCTCAGGGGGGACGCTCTTCAATGAGCAGTTCTTC.

This chain joins TRBV12-3 or TRBV12-4 and TRBJ2-1; 9 bases match TRBD1. The J call may be in error: the DNA end matches TRBJ2-5 better. The CDR3 contains 15 residues. This CDR3 is CASSLSPGQGETQYF. CDR3 nucleotides: TGTGCCAGCAGTTTATCCCCAGGACAGGGGGAGACCCAGTACTTC.

The table lists this clonotype with a few counts. The V and J genes are TRBV12-3 or TRBV12-4 and TRBJ1-5; no firm D call. With 3 bases removed from V and 10 bases from J, the gap between germline ends came to 19 bases. CDR3 length: 15 amino acids. CDR3 nucleotides: TGTGCCAGCAGTTTCTCCCCCTCCAAGGTCGGTCCCCAGCATTTT. As protein: CASSFSPSKVGPQHF.

This clonotype has only a few counts. The chain carries TRBV2 and TRBJ2-1; TRBD1 is a possible D gene (6 bases). The CDR3 is made up of 16 amino acids. Trimming left V 6 bases short and J 1 base short, with 16 bases between. The germline gives CDR1 SNHLY, CDR2 FYNNEI. The CDR3 sequence is CASRKQGAGSYNEQFF. Here the CDR3 DNA reads TGTGCCAGCAGGAAACAGGGCGCAGGGTCCTACAATGAGCAGTTCTTC. Full variable domain (outside the CDR3, taken from reference TRBV2 and TRBJ2-1): EPEVTQTPSHQVTQMGQEVILRCVPISNHLYFYWYRQILGQKVEFLVSFYNNEISEKSEIFDDQFSVERPDGSNFTLKIRSTKLEDSAMYFCASRKQGAGSYNEQFFGPGTRLTVL.

This chain connects TRBV20-1 to TRBJ2-5; no clear D. The J call may not be correct, given that the DNA end is closer to TRBJ2-7. CDR3 length: 13 residues. Germline-derived CDR1 and CDR2 are DFQATT and SNEGSKA (reference sequence). CDR3 in amino acids: CSARPDSASEQYV. DNA for the CDR3: TGCAGTGCTAGACCCGATTCGGCCTCCGAGCAGTACGTC.

The chain links TRBV29-1 to TRBJ2-2; possibly TRBD1 for D (5 bases). Per the germline V gene, CDR1 is SQVTM and CDR2 is ANQGSEA. The ends were cut back, 7 bases at V and 2 bases at J, with 17 bases in the middle. CDR3 length: 15 amino acids. CDR3 coding DNA: TGCAGCGCACTATTGGGGCACACAAACACCGGGGAGCTGTTTTTT. Its translation is CSALLGHTNTGELFF.

The gene calls are TRBV7-2 and TRBJ1-2; 11 bases fit TRBD1. The CDR3 extends over 15 amino acids. Germline CDR1 reads SGHTA; CDR2 reads FQGNSA. V lost 5 bases to trimming and J lost 8 bases; unmatched junction nucleotides: 10. In DNA, the CDR3 is TGTGCCAGCAGCCCTAGGGACAGGGGGAGAGGAGGCTACACCTTC. Translating gives CASSPRDRGRGGYTF.

This clonotype was counted between two and nine times. The rearrangement joins TRBV20-1 to TRBJ2-7, with 9 bases matching TRBD1. CDR3 length equals 13 residues. The V segment lost 5 bases and the J segment 2 bases; nucleotides outside the gene matches: 4. Germline V gene data show CDR1 as DFQATT and CDR2 as SNEGSKA (reference sequence). The DNA of the CDR3 is TGCAGTGCTCGGACAGGGGTGACCTACGAGCAGTACTTC. This translates into CSARTGVTYEQYF.

J is TRBJ2-1 and V is TRBV20-1; 12 nucleotides align to TRBD2. The junction had 4 bases not matched to a gene; V was cut back by 0 bases and J by 7 bases. The CDR3 is 15 residues long. From germline, CDR1 is DFQATT and CDR2 SNEGSKA (reference sequence). This CDR3 is CSARDPGLAGNEQFF. The CDR3 DNA reads TGCAGTGCTAGAGATCCCGGACTAGCGGGGAATGAGCAGTTCTTC.

The table lists this clonotype with a few counts. The chain carries TRBV29-1 and TRBJ1-1; weak D call: TRBD1 (5 bases). The CDR3 loop spans 12 amino acids. The germline CDR1 and CDR2 sequences are SQVTM and ANQGSEA. V was trimmed by 6 bases and J by 7 bases, leaving 15 bases between them. CDR3 nucleotides: TGCAGCGTCGAGGGACGGAAATTTGAAGCTTTCTTT. Protein: CSVEGRKFEAFF.

This chain uses TRBV28 with TRBJ1-4; D remains unclear. The length of the CDR3 is 14 residues. Per the germline V gene, CDR1 is MDHEN and CDR2 is SYDVKM. V lost 6 bases and J lost 7, with 15 bases in between. The CDR3 sequence: CASSRSFRGEKLFF. The CDR3 bases are TGTGCCAGCAGCAGGTCGTTCAGAGGTGAAAAACTGTTTTTT.

The chain carries TRBV6-5 and TRBJ2-7, with D maybe TRBD2 (5 bases). With the DNA end fitting TRBJ2-1 better, the J assignment may be wrong. The V gene's germline CDR1 is MNHEY and CDR2 SVGAGI. The CDR3 contains 15 residues. The CDR3 bases are TGTGCCAGTCGTAGGTATCCGATCGAGGGATATGAGCAGTTCTTC. Its protein product is CASRRYPIEGYEQFF.

A few counts support this clonotype. The V call is TRBV29-1, the J call TRBJ2-3; 9 bases align to TRBD2. CDR3 size: 14 residues. Looked up from germline, CDR1 is SQVTM and CDR2 is ANQGSEA. Trimming at V came to 3 bases and at J to 3 bases, leaving 4 bases not matched to a gene. The CDR3: CSVDGTSGTDTQYF. For the CDR3, the DNA is TGCAGCGTTGATGGCACTAGCGGGACAGATACGCAGTATTTT.

This clonotype has just a few counts. This chain connects TRBV20-1 to TRBJ2-6; D is unclear. This CDR3 is 19 amino acids long. Trimming removed 0 bases from V and 1 base from J, with 19 bases in between. Germline V gives CDR1 DFQATT, CDR2 SNEGSKA (reference sequence). CDR3 DNA: TGCAGTGCTAGAGATGTTGTAGACCCCCTCCATTCTGGGGCCAACGTCCTGACTTTC. Translated: CSARDVVDPLHSGANVLTF.

The chain couples TRBV6-2 or TRBV6-3 to TRBJ1-5; possible D gene TRBD1, 5 bases. The CDR3 runs 17 residues. The V gene lost 2 bases and the J gene lost 4 bases, with 18 bases spanning the gap. The V gene's germline CDR1 is MNHEY and CDR2 SVGEGT. The DNA of the CDR3 is TGTGCCAGCAGTTACAATGAGGTAGGGGTACGGAATCAGCCCCAGCATTTT. Its translation: CASSYNEVGVRNQPQHF.

This clonotype was seen only a few times. This chain links TRBV12-3 or TRBV12-4 with TRBJ1-4; D is uncertain. With 5 bases removed from V and 6 bases from J, the gap between germline ends came to 22 bases. The CDR3 has 17 amino acids. CDR3 loop: CASSHVVDYFFDEKLFF. In DNA form, the CDR3 reads TGTGCCAGCAGTCACGTAGTGGACTACTTCTTTGATGAAAAACTGTTTTTT.

Comments on this clonotype: At one of its ends the junction is not consistent with the germline gene, which may arise from a read error. The rearrangement links TRBV4-1 to TRBJ2-7; weak D call: TRBD2 (6 bases). Germline CDR1 MGHRA, CDR2 YSYEKL. The CDR3 spans 14 residues. The CDR3 DNA is TGCGCCAACAGCCAAGATCGGAGGGGATCCGAGCAGTACTTC. Encoded protein: CANSQDRRGSEQYF.

This rearrangement joins TRBV11-2 to TRBJ2-3, with D tentatively TRBD2 (5 bases). CDR1 and CDR2 from the germline V gene are SGHAT and FQNNGV. Trimming removed 4 bases from V and 6 bases from J, with 11 bases in between. The CDR3 consists of 13 residues. The CDR3 region has the DNA TGTGCCAGCAGCTCGGGGATGGTGGATACGCAGTATTTT. Protein product: CASSSGMVDTQYF. Filled out from reference TRBV11-2 and TRBJ2-3, the complete variable domain reads EAGVAQSPRYKIIEKRQSVAFWCNPISGHATLYWYQQILGQGPKLLIQFQNNGVVDDSQLPKDRFSAERLKGVDSTLKIQPAKLEDSAVYLCASSSGMVDTQYFGPGTRLTVL.

The chain is built from TRBV5-1 and TRBJ2-1; tentative D call: TRBD2 (6 bases). Trimming removed 0 bases from V and 3 bases from J, with 13 bases in between. The CDR3 is 16 amino acids. Per the germline V gene, CDR1 is SGHRS and CDR2 is YFSETQ. CDR3 protein: CASSLEAGRFYNEQFF. For the CDR3, the DNA is TGCGCCAGCAGCTTGGAGGCGGGGCGCTTCTACAATGAGCAGTTCTTC.

The chain joins TRBV29-1 to TRBJ2-1; D possibly uses TRBD1 or TRBD2 (6 bases each). The CDR3 is made up of 12 amino acids. Germline CDR1 SQVTM, CDR2 ANQGSEA. V lost 3 bases to trimming and J lost 10 bases, with 13 bases between them. This CDR3 is CSVEGGGREQFF. CDR3 nucleotide sequence: TGCAGCGTTGAGGGGGGCGGTAGGGAGCAGTTCTTC.

This clonotype has a handful of counts. The chain couples TRBV6-4 to TRBJ2-1; D is perhaps TRBD1 or TRBD2 (5 bases each). The CDR3 consists of 18 residues. Trimming shortened V by 7 bases and J by 5 bases, and 27 bases separated the two germline ends. The germline CDR1 and CDR2 sequences are MRHNA and SNTAGT. The CDR3 is CASTNSGVSGRSNNEQFF. CDR3 nucleotides: TGTGCCAGCACCAATTCCGGAGTCTCGGGACGGTCTAACAATGAGCAGTTCTTC.

There are a few counts of this clonotype. The CDR3 spells CSAGTPIDTIYF. CDR3 nucleotides: TGCAGTGCCGGGACCCCGATAGACACCATATATTTT. The chain has TRBV20-1 and TRBJ1-3, with D maybe TRBD1 (5 bases). The germline CDR1 and CDR2 sequences are DFQATT and SNEGSKA (reference sequence). V was cut by 6 bases and J by 8 bases, with 14 bases left in between. This CDR3 is 12 amino acids long.